Presented here are 21 T cell receptor beta chains from one specimen sequenced in a study of vaccination and CD4 T cells after COVID-19. TCRdb itself ran the PCR reads through MiXCR, one entry per CDR3 protein. This table holds fewer than 20,000 distinct CDR3 sequences, approximately 59% found once. The material was CD4+ T cells from blood, obtained before SARS-CoV-2 vaccination. All receptors derive from a human donor who had recovered from COVID-19.

This clonotype has a handful of counts. The chain couples TRBV20-1 to TRBJ1-1; D possibly corresponds to TRBD1 (5 bases). The germline V gene encodes CDR1 DFQATT and CDR2 SNEGSKA (reference sequence). V gave up 3 bases and J gave up 0 bases, with 11 bases separating them. This CDR3 has 14 residues. The CDR3, as DNA: TGCAGTGCTAGCCAGAGACAGATGAACACTGAAGCTTTCTTT. Its protein is CSASQRQMNTEAFF.

This clonotype occurred a few times. Written as DNA, the CDR3 is TGTGCCAGCAGTGTTAGCAGTTCCTACGAGCAGTACTTC. Amino acids: CASSVSSSYEQYF. The V gene is TRBV6-1, the J gene TRBJ2-7, with D unclear. The germline V gene has CDR1 MNHNS and CDR2 SASEGT. The CDR3 is 13 residues long. Between the trimmed V and J ends, which lost 4 bases and 1 base, there was a span of 8 bases.

This clonotype was observed a few times. The V gene is TRBV6-1, the J gene TRBJ2-5; D perhaps matches TRBD2 (5 bases). The CDR3 has 13 amino acids. Per the germline V gene, CDR1 is MNHNS and CDR2 is SASEGT. Trimming took 6 bases from V and 5 from J, leaving 13 bases between them. The CDR3 coding sequence is TGTGCCAGCAGGGAAACAGCGGTTGAGACCCAGTACTTC. This sequence encodes CASRETAVETQYF.

This clonotype has more than one count but fewer than ten. The gene calls are TRBV19 and TRBJ2-3; weak D call: TRBD1 (6 bases). CDR3 length: 14 amino acids. Germline CDR1 reads LNHDA; CDR2 reads SQIVND (reference sequence). V was pared by 5 bases and J by 0 bases, with 9 bases between. In DNA form, the CDR3 reads TGTGCCAGTAGTGCCGACAGGAGCACAGATACGCAGTATTTT. It codes for CASSADRSTDTQYF.

This clonotype was seen once. V gene TRBV25-1 combines with J gene TRBJ2-2, with a tentative D call TRBD1 (6 bases). Germline lookup yields CDR1 MGHDK and CDR2 SYGVNS. The CDR3 is made up of 14 amino acids. Trimming stripped 8 bases from V and 1 base from J, with 11 bases between. The CDR3 is CASVDRRNTGELFF. In nucleotides, the CDR3 is TGTGCCAGCGTCGACAGGAGGAACACCGGGGAGCTGTTTTTT.

The CDR3 reads CASSYGPGEGGTDTQYF. CDR3 in DNA: TGTGCCAGCAGTTACGGTCCGGGAGAGGGCGGCACAGATACGCAGTATTTT. The V gene is TRBV6-5, the J gene TRBJ2-3; tentatively, D is TRBD2 (6 bases). Germline CDR1 and CDR2: MNHEY and SVGAGI. The CDR3 is made up of 17 amino acids. Trimming removed 2 bases from V and 1 base from J, with 16 bases in between.

This clonotype has only a few counts. The chain links TRBV15 to TRBJ1-2; 7 bases are a match to TRBD1. This CDR3 has 17 residues. V trimming: 0 bases; J trimming: 1 base; junction bases outside the gene matches: 8. Germline CDR1 LNHNV, CDR2 YYDKDF (reference sequence). Here the CDR3 reads CATSRELSTGHNYGYTF. The CDR3, as DNA: TGTGCCACCAGCAGAGAACTATCGACAGGGCATAACTATGGCTACACCTTC.

This clonotype was counted only a few times. The rearrangement joins TRBV4-2 to TRBJ1-6; D is unclear. CDR1 and CDR2 (germline): LGHNA, YNFKEQ. Trimming cost V 1 base and J 0 bases, with 10 bases left between them. This CDR3 region has 17 residues. The DNA of the CDR3 is TGTGCCAGCAGCCAAGGATCTAGTAGCTCCTATAATTCACCCCTCCACTTT. Translating it yields CASSQGSSSSYNSPLHF.

This clonotype occurred a few times. J is TRBJ2-3 and V is TRBV7-3; TRBD2 agrees at 7 bases. With V trimmed by 5 bases and J by 6 bases, 11 bases remained unmatched. The CDR3 runs to 15 residues. The germline V gene encodes CDR1 SGHTA and CDR2 FQGTGA. This CDR3 reads CASSLVSGGPDTQYF. CDR3 sequence (DNA): TGTGCCAGCAGCCTGGTGTCGGGAGGCCCCGATACGCAGTATTTT. The whole variable domain, filled in from reference TRBV7-3 and TRBJ2-3, reads GAGVSQTPSNKVTEKGKYVELRCDPISGHTALYWYRQSLGQGPEFLIYFQGTGAADDSGLPNDRFFAVRPEGSVSTLKIQRTERGDSAVYLCASSLVSGGPDTQYFGPGTRLTVL.

The chain employs TRBV7-9 and TRBJ2-5; TRBD1 is a possible D gene (7 bases). Germline CDR1 SEHNR, CDR2 FQNEAQ (reference sequence). The CDR3 runs 13 residues. The V and J ends lost 8 bases and 2 bases respectively, with 12 bases between them. The CDR3 sequence is CASRRGEQETQYF. The CDR3 DNA reads as TGTGCCAGCCGCAGGGGGGAACAAGAGACCCAGTACTTC. Variable domain in full (rest from reference TRBV7-9 and TRBJ2-5): DTGVSQNPRHKITKRGQNVTFRCDPISEHNRLYWYRQTLGQGPEFLTYFQNEAQLEKSRLLSDRFSAERPKGSFSTLEIQRTEQGDSAMYLCASRRGEQETQYFGPGTRLLVL.

V gene TRBV28 combines with J gene TRBJ1-5; weak D call: TRBD1 (5 bases). The CDR3 runs 16 residues. Trimming removed 8 bases from V and 4 bases from J, with 21 bases in between. Germline CDR1 and CDR2: MDHEN and SYDVKM. The CDR3 loop is CASLIPGPQGNQPQHF. In nucleotides, the CDR3 is TGTGCCAGCCTCATTCCGGGGCCCCAGGGAAATCAGCCCCAGCATTTT.

The chain couples TRBV20-1 to TRBJ1-5; the match to TRBD1 covers 7 bases. Germline CDR1 and CDR2: DFQATT and SNEGSKA (reference sequence). V gave up 3 bases and J gave up 7 bases; unmatched junction bases: 9. This CDR3 comprises 14 residues. The CDR3 DNA sequence: TGCAGTGCTAGCCTCGGACAGGCCGTGCAGCCCCAGCATTTT. Translation gives CSASLGQAVQPQHF.

The chain is built from TRBV6-2 or TRBV6-3 and TRBJ2-2, with a weak D call TRBD1 (5 bases). Trimming removed 0 bases at V and 1 base at J, with 15 bases between. This CDR3 is built from 18 residues. Germline loops: CDR1 MNHEY, CDR2 SVGEGT. The CDR3 loop reads CASSYSKNAGWNTGELFF. The CDR3 nucleotides read TGTGCCAGCAGTTACTCGAAAAACGCAGGGTGGAACACCGGGGAGCTGTTTTTT.

The chain employs TRBV7-2 and TRBJ2-3; D is ambiguous. This CDR3 has 15 amino acids. V was shortened by 1 base and J by 0 bases, with 8 bases between the two germline ends. Germline CDR1 SGHTA, CDR2 FQGNSA. The CDR3 nucleotides are TGTGCCAGCAGCTTAGGTGGACCGAGCACAGATACGCAGTATTTT. It translates to CASSLGGPSTDTQYF.

The chain couples TRBV7-9 to TRBJ2-5, with D tentatively TRBD1 (6 bases). This CDR3 region has 13 residues. V was shortened by 6 bases and J by 3 bases, with 11 bases between the two germline ends. Germline CDR1 and CDR2: SEHNR and FQNEAQ (reference sequence). The CDR3 reads CASSKDREETQYF. CDR3 nucleotides: TGTGCCAGCAGTAAGGACAGAGAAGAGACCCAGTACTTC.

V usage is TRBV19 and J usage is TRBJ2-7, with TRBD1 identical over 10 bases. The CDR3 runs to 14 residues. Per germline, CDR1 LNHDA and CDR2 SQIVND (reference sequence). Losses at the gene ends were 5 bases for V and 5 bases for J; bases not matched to a gene: 6. The CDR3 coding sequence is TGTGCCAGTAGTTCAACCGGGACAGGGGACGAGCAGTACTTC. Translation gives CASSSTGTGDEQYF.

The chain employs TRBV20-1 and TRBJ2-1, with TRBD2 as a possible D gene (5 bases). V was clipped by 7 bases and J by 0 bases, with 7 bases between them. The CDR3 extends over 12 amino acids. Looked up from germline, CDR1 is DFQATT and CDR2 is SNEGSKA (reference sequence). CDR3 in DNA: TGCAGTGGAGGGAGCTCCTACAATGAGCAGTTCTTC. As protein: CSGGSSYNEQFF.

The chain links TRBV28 to TRBJ1-5; D may be TRBD1 (5 bases). There are 16 residues in the CDR3. Germline CDR1 and CDR2: MDHEN and SYDVKM. Deletions cut 7 bases from V and 6 bases from J, with 22 bases between. In nucleotides, the CDR3 is TGTGCCAGCAATATTCCGTCCTATCGCAGGGTTCAGCCCCAGCATTTT. Encoded protein: CASNIPSYRRVQPQHF.

This clonotype has a handful of counts. The chain has TRBV6-1 and TRBJ1-2, with TRBD1 matching 12 bases. The CDR3 is made up of 16 amino acids. The germline gives CDR1 MNHNS, CDR2 SASEGT. The ends lost 5 bases at V and 4 bases at J; junction bases unmatched: 8. The CDR3 region is CASSRDRGRSSYGYTF. For the CDR3, the DNA is TGTGCCAGCAGTCGGGACAGGGGGCGCAGTAGCTATGGCTACACCTTC.

This clonotype turned up a few times. This rearrangement joins TRBV18 to TRBJ1-5; tentative D call: TRBD1 (6 bases). V lost 3 bases, J lost 3 bases, and 6 bases lay in between. Germline V lookup: CDR1 KGHSH, CDR2 LQKENI. The CDR3 contains 13 residues. The CDR3, as DNA: TGTGCCAGCTCACCGGGACACAATCAGCCCCAGCATTTT. It specifies CASSPGHNQPQHF. The variable domain in full, with the rest retrieved from reference TRBV18 and TRBJ1-5, is NAGVMQNPRHLVRRRGQEARLRCSPMKGHSHVYWYRQLPEEGLKFMVYLQKENIIDESGMPKERFSAEFPKEGPSILRIQQVVRGDSAAYFCASSPGHNQPQHFGDGTRLSIL.

J is TRBJ2-1 and V is TRBV7-9; TRBD2 agrees at 10 bases. The J segment lost 1 base and the V segment lost 5 bases, leaving 14 bases of the junction unmatched. Germline V gene lookup returns CDR1 SEHNR and CDR2 FQNEAQ (reference sequence). The CDR3 consists of 19 residues. The CDR3 nucleotides are TGTGCCAGCAGCCCCGGGGGGGTGTTGACTAGCGGGTCCTACAATGAGCAGTTCTTC. It yields the protein CASSPGGVLTSGSYNEQFF.